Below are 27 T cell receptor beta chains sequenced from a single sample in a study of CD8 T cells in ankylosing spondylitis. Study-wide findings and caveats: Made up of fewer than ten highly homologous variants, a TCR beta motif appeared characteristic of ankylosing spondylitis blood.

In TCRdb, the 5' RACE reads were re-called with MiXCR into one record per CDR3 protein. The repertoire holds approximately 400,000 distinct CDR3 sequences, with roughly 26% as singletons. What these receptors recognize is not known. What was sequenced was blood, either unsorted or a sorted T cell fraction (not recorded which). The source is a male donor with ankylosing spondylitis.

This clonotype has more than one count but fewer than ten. This chain's CDR3 is CASSLDTGLSNQPQHF. The CDR3, as DNA: TGTGCCAGCAGCTTAGATACAGGGTTGAGCAATCAGCCCCAGCATTTT. V and J are TRBV7-9 and TRBJ1-5; tentative D call: TRBD1 (6 bases). V was cut by 1 base and J by 1 base, with 11 bases left in between. Per germline, CDR1 SEHNR and CDR2 FQNEAQ (reference sequence). This CDR3 is built from 16 residues.

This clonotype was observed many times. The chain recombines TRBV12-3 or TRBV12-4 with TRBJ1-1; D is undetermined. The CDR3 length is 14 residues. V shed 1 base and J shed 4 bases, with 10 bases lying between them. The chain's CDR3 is CASSLVPGGTEAFF. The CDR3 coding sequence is TGTGCCAGCAGTTTAGTGCCGGGAGGCACTGAAGCTTTCTTT.

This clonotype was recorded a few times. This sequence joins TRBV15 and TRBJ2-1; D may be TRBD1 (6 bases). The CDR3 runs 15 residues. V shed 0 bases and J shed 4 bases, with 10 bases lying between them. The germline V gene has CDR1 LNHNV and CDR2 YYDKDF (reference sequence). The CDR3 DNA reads TGTGCCACCAGCAGAGATAACAGGGAGTACAATGAGCAGTTCTTC. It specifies CATSRDNREYNEQFF.

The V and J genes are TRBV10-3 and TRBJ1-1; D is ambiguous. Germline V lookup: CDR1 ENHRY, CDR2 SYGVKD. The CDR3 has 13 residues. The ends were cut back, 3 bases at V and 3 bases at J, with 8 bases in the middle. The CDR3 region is CAISDPKDTEAFF. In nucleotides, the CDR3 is TGTGCCATCAGTGATCCGAAGGACACTGAAGCTTTCTTT.

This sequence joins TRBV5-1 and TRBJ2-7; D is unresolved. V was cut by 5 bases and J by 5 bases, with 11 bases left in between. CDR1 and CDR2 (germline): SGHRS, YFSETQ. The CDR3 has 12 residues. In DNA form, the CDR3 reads TGCGCCAGCAGAGATTTGGGTGACGAGCAGTACTTC. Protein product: CASRDLGDEQYF.

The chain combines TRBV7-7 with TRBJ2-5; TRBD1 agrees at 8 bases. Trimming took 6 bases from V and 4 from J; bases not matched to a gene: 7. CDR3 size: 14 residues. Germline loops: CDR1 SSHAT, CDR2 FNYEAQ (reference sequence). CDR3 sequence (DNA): TGTGCCAGCAGTCCGGACAGGGACAGAGAGACCCAGTACTTC. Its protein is CASSPDRDRETQYF.

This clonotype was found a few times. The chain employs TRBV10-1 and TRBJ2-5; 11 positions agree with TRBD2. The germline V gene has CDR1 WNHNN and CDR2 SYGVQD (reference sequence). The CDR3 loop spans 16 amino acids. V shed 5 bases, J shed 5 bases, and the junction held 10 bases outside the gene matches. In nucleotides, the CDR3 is TGCGCCAGCAGTACTGGGACTAGCGGACCCTGGGAGACCCAGTACTTC. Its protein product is CASSTGTSGPWETQYF.

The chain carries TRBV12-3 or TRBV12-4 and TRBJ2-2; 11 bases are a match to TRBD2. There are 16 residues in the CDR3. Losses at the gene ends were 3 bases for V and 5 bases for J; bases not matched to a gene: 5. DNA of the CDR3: TGTGCCAGCAGTTTTAGCGGGAGGGCCGTTACCGGGGAGCTGTTTTTT. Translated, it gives CASSFSGRAVTGELFF.

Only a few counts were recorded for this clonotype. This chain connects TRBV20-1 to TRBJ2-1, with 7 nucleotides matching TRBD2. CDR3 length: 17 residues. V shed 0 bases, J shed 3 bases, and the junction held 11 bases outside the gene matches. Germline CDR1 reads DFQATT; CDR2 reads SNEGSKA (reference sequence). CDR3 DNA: TGCAGTGCTAGAGATGAGACTAGCTTCTACTACTACAATGAGCAGTTCTTC. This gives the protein CSARDETSFYYYNEQFF.

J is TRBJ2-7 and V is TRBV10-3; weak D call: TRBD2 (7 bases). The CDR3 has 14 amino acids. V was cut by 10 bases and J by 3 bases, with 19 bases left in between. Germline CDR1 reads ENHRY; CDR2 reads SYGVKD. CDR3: CATRRGGRGYEQYF. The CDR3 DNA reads TGTGCCACCCGAAGGGGGGGACGGGGCTACGAGCAGTACTTC.

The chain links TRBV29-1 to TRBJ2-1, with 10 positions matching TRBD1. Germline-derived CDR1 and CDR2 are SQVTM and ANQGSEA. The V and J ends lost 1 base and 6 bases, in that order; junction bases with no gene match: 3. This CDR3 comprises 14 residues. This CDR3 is CSVEGGTGANEQFF. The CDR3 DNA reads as TGCAGCGTTGAAGGAGGGACAGGGGCCAATGAGCAGTTCTTC.

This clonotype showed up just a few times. The CDR3, as DNA: TGTGCCAGCAGTAGGTTTAGGGAAGGGGAGCAGTTCTTC. This sequence encodes CASSRFREGEQFF. This rearrangement joins TRBV11-2 to TRBJ2-1, with D unclear. CDR1 is SGHAT and CDR2 is FQNNGV in the germline V gene. The CDR3 has 13 amino acids. Trimming took off 6 bases at V and 10 bases at J, with 16 bases between the two ends.

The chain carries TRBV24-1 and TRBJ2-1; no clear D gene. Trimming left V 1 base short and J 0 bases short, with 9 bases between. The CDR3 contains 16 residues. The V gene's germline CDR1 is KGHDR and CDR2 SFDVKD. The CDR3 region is CATSDLAVRSYNEQFF. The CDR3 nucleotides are TGTGCCACCAGTGATTTAGCCGTACGCTCCTACAATGAGCAGTTCTTC.

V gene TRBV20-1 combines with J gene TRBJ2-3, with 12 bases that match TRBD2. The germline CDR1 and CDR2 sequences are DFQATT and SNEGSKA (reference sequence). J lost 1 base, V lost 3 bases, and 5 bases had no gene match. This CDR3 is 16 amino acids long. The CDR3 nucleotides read TGCAGTGCTAGTTCTAGCGGGAGGGATGGCACAGATACGCAGTATTTT. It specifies CSASSSGRDGTDTQYF.

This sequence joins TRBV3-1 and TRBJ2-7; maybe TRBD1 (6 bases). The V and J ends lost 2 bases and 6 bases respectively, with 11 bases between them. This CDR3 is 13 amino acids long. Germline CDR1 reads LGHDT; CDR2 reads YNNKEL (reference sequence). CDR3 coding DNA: TGTGCCAGCAGCCAAAGCCTCAGGGGCGAGCAGTACTTC. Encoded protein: CASSQSLRGEQYF.

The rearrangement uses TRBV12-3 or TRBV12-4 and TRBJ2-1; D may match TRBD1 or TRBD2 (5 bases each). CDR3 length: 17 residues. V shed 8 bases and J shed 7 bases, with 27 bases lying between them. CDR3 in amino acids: CASPGIVRRRAINEQFF. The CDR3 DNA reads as TGTGCCAGCCCAGGGATTGTAAGGAGGAGAGCCATTAATGAGCAGTTCTTC.

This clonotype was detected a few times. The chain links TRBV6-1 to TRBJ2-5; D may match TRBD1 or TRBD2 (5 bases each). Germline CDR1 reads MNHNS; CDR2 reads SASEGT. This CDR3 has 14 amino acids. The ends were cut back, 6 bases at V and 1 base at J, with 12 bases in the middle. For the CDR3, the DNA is TGTGCCAGCAGAAGGGACGAAACCCAAGAGACCCAGTACTTC. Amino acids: CASRRDETQETQYF.

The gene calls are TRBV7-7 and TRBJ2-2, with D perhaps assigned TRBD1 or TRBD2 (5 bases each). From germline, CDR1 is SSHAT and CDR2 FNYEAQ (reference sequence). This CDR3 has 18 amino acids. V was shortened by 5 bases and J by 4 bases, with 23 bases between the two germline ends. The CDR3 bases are TGTGCCAGCAGCCCACTTTCCCCGGGACCCGTGTTCACCGGGGAGCTGTTTTTT. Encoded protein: CASSPLSPGPVFTGELFF.

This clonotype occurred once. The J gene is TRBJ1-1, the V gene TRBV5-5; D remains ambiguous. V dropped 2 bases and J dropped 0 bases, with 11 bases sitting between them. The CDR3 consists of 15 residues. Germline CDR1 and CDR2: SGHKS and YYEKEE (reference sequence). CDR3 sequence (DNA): TGTGCCAGCAGCTTTACGCAGGATTTGAACACTGAAGCTTTCTTT. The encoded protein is CASSFTQDLNTEAFF.

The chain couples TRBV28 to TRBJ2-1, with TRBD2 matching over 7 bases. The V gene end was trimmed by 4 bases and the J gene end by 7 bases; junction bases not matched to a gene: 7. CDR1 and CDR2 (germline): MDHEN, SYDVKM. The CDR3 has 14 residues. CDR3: CASSSLGGVNEQFF. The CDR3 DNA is TGTGCCAGCAGTTCCTTGGGGGGGGTAAATGAGCAGTTCTTC.

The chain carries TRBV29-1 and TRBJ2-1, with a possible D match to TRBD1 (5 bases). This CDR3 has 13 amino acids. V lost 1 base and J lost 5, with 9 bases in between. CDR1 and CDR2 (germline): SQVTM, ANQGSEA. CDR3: CSVEGGADNEQFF. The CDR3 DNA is TGCAGCGTTGAAGGGGGCGCGGACAATGAGCAGTTCTTC.

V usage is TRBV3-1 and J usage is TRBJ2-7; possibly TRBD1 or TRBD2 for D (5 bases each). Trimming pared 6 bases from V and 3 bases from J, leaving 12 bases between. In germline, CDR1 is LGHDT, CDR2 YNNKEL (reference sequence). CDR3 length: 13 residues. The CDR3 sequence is CASSKRDLYEQYF. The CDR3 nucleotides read TGTGCCAGCAGTAAGAGGGACCTCTACGAGCAGTACTTC.

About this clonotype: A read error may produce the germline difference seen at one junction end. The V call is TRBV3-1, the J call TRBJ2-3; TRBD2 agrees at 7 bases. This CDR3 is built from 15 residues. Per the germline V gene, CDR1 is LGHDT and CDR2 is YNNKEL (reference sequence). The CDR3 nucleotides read TGTGCCAGCAGCCAAGAGGCGGGAGCCCCAGATACCCAGTATTTT. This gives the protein CASSQEAGAPDTQYF.

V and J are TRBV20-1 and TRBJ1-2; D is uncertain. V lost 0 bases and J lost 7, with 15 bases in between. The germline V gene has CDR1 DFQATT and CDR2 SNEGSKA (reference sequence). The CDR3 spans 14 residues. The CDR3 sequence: CSARDNGRNGGYTF. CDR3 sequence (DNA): TGCAGTGCTAGAGATAACGGGCGGAATGGTGGCTACACCTTC.

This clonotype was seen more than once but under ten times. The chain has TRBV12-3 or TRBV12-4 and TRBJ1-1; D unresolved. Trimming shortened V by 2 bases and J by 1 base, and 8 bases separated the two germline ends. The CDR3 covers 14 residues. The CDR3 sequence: CASSLQGPNTEAFF. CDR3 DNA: TGTGCCAGCAGTTTACAAGGACCGAACACTGAAGCTTTCTTT.

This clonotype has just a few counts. CDR3 bases: TGCGCCAGCAGCGAGACACAGGGCGCTAATGAAAAACTGTTTTTT. It is translated as CASSETQGANEKLFF. V usage is TRBV5-1 and J usage is TRBJ1-4, with D maybe TRBD1 (6 bases). The CDR3 extends over 15 amino acids. The germline V gene encodes CDR1 SGHRS and CDR2 YFSETQ. V was pared by 4 bases and J by 3 bases, with 13 bases between.

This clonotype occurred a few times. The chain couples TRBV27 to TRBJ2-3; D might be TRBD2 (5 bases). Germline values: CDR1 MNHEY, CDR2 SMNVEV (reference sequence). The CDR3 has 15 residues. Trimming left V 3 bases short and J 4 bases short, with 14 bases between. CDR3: CASSFLASVPDTQYF. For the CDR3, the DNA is TGTGCCAGCAGTTTCCTAGCTTCAGTCCCAGATACGCAGTATTTT.